The rows below give T cell receptor beta chains drawn from one sample of a study of Graves' ophthalmopathy and Graves' hyperthyroidism. Each CDR3 protein gets one entry after TCRdb re-called the multiplex PCR reads with MiXCR. The sample contains about 620,000 distinct CDR3 sequences, 20% to 25% of which appear only once. The sequencing sample was made of peripheral blood. The source is a woman younger than 30 with stable Graves' hyperthyroidism. Some clones in this sample may be carry-over from other donors' samples. Each CDR3 is given with its conserved first and last residue. The D gene is left open where the match is weak. Clone size is shown for a subset of rows, as once, few, many or a class of expanded clone.

J: TRBJ2-6
D: TRBD1
V: TRBV19
size: few
CDR3: CASSNRDSISGAIVLTF
DNA: TGTGCCAGTAGTAACCGGGACAGCATCTCTGGGGCCATCGTCCTGACTTTC

J: TRBJ1-5
D: TRBD1
V: TRBV4-1
size: many
CDR3: CASSQEDRTPQPQHF
DNA: TGCGCCAGCAGCCAAGAGGACAGGACGCCCCAGCCCCAGCATTTT

J: TRBJ1-5
D: NA
V: TRBV19
size: NA
CDR3: CASSLAGTVSNQPQHF
DNA: TGTGCCAGTAGTTTAGCCGGGACGGTGAGCAATCAGCCCCAGCATTTT

J: TRBJ2-6
D: NA
V: TRBV30
size: NA
CDR3: CAWSDTWRANVLTF
DNA: TGTGCCTGGAGTGATACCTGGAGGGCCAACGTCCTGACTTTC

J: TRBJ1-1
D: NA
V: TRBV27
size: many
CDR3: CASSLSGSLRAFF
DNA: TGTGCCAGCAGTTTATCCGGCAGCCTGAGGGCTTTCTTT

J: TRBJ2-5
D: NA
V: TRBV28
size: many
CDR3: CASSLISPETQYF
DNA: TGTGCCAGCAGTTTAATTAGCCCAGAGACCCAGTACTTC

J: TRBJ1-1
D: TRBD1
V: TRBV12-3/TRBV12-4
size: many
CDR3: CASSSYRGNTEAFF
DNA: TGTGCCAGCAGTTCATACAGGGGGAACACTGAAGCTTTCTTT

J: TRBJ2-7
D: TRBD1
V: TRBV7-8
size: NA
CDR3: CASSLGQGENEQYF
DNA: TGTGCCAGCAGCTTAGGACAGGGTGAGAACGAGCAGTACTTC

J: TRBJ1-2
D: NA
V: TRBV7-9
size: NA
CDR3: CASTPRGYQNYGYTF
DNA: TGTGCCAGCACCCCTCGGGGTTACCAGAACTATGGCTACACCTTC

J: TRBJ1-2
D: NA
V: TRBV12-3/TRBV12-4
size: many
CDR3: CASSRSEPGDYGYTF
DNA: TGTGCCAGCAGTCGCTCAGAACCAGGTGACTATGGCTACACCTTC

J: TRBJ2-7
D: TRBD2
V: TRBV4-2
size: few
CDR3: CASSGRTSLHEQYF
DNA: TGTGCCAGCAGCGGCCGGACTAGTCTCCACGAGCAGTACTTC

J: TRBJ1-5
D: TRBD1
V: TRBV12-3/TRBV12-4
size: many
CDR3: CASSLGDRGPRQPQHF
DNA: TGTGCCAGCAGTTTGGGGGACAGGGGGCCTCGTCAGCCCCAGCATTTT

J: TRBJ2-7
D: NA
V: TRBV9
size: NA
CDR3: CASSVGPGVGTYEQYF
DNA: TGTGCCAGCAGCGTAGGACCGGGGGTCGGAACCTACGAGCAGTACTTC

J: TRBJ1-1
D: NA
V: TRBV6-1
size: many
CDR3: CASSENQAVVSAKRAFF
DNA: TGTGCCAGCAGTGAAAATCAGGCGGTGGTGTCGGCTAAGCGAGCTTTCTTT

J: TRBJ2-5
D: NA
V: TRBV6-2/TRBV6-3
size: NA
CDR3: CASSWDFQETQYF
DNA: TGTGCCAGCAGTTGGGACTTCCAAGAGACCCAGTACTTC

J: TRBJ1-2
D: NA
V: TRBV30
size: many
CDR3: CACPLGRRGYPNYGYTF
DNA: TGTGCCTGCCCCCTCGGTCGCAGGGGCTATCCTAACTATGGCTACACCTTC

J: TRBJ1-2
D: NA
V: TRBV6-1
size: few
CDR3: CASSEAFGEDGYTF
DNA: TGTGCCAGCAGTGAAGCGTTCGGGGAGGATGGCTACACCTTC

J: TRBJ2-5
D: NA
V: TRBV6-5
size: NA
CDR3: CASSYYATSRGETQYF
DNA: TGTGCCAGCAGTTATTACGCCACCAGCAGGGGAGAGACCCAGTACTTC

J: TRBJ1-2
D: NA
V: TRBV6-2/TRBV6-3
size: many
CDR3: CASRIQGNYGYTF
DNA: TGTGCCAGCAGGATACAGGGCAACTATGGCTACACCTTC

J: TRBJ2-2
D: TRBD2
V: TRBV13
size: once
CDR3: CASSPGLAEEELFF
DNA: TGTGCCAGCAGCCCGGGACTAGCGGAGGAGGAGCTGTTTTTT

J: TRBJ2-5
D: NA
V: TRBV5-1
size: NA
CDR3: CASKFGGEETQYF
DNA: TGCGCCAGCAAATTCGGGGGAGAAGAGACCCAGTACTTC

J: TRBJ2-7
D: NA
V: TRBV2
size: many
CDR3: CASSDRDHLDYEQYF
DNA: TGTGCCAGCAGTGACCGGGACCATCTCGACTACGAGCAGTACTTC

J: TRBJ1-1
D: NA
V: TRBV19
size: many
CDR3: CASSIPNTEAFF
DNA: TGTGCCAGTAGTATCCCGAACACTGAAGCTTTCTTT

J: TRBJ1-5
D: NA
V: TRBV5-8
size: many
CDR3: CASSRRALSNQPQHF
DNA: TGTGCCAGCAGCCGCAGAGCCCTTAGCAATCAGCCCCAGCATTTT

J: TRBJ2-7
D: TRBD1
V: TRBV6-1
size: few
CDR3: CASREVGTGGYEQYF
DNA: TGTGCCAGCAGAGAGGTCGGGACAGGGGGCTACGAGCAGTACTTC

J: TRBJ2-5
D: NA
V: TRBV15
size: few
CDR3: CATSKGTQETQYF
DNA: TGTGCCACCAGCAAGGGGACCCAAGAGACCCAGTACTTC

J: TRBJ1-2
D: NA
V: TRBV12-3/TRBV12-4
size: few
CDR3: CASSYPGTHLGYTF
DNA: TGTGCCAGCAGTTACCCCGGGACACACCTTGGCTACACCTTC

J: TRBJ2-7
D: TRBD2
V: TRBV6-5
size: many
CDR3: CASSYRTSGRSSYEQYF
DNA: TGTGCCAGCAGTTACCGCACTAGCGGGAGATCCTCCTACGAGCAGTACTTC

J: TRBJ1-1
D: NA
V: TRBV6-5
size: many
CDR3: CASSYQGGTEAFF
DNA: TGTGCCAGCAGTTACCAGGGAGGGACTGAAGCTTTCTTT

J: TRBJ1-5
D: TRBD1
V: TRBV7-2
size: many
CDR3: CASSPGGKQPQHF
DNA: TGTGCCAGCAGCCCAGGGGGGAAACAGCCCCAGCATTTT

J: TRBJ2-7
D: NA
V: TRBV12-3/TRBV12-4
size: many
CDR3: CASSLVRGPGVYEQYF
DNA: TGTGCCAGCAGTTTAGTTAGGGGCCCCGGGGTGTACGAGCAGTACTTC

J: TRBJ2-5
D: TRBD1
V: TRBV29-1
size: NA
CDR3: CSIGTGPQETQYF
DNA: TGCAGCATAGGGACAGGGCCTCAAGAGACCCAGTACTTC

J: TRBJ1-6
D: NA
V: TRBV28
size: NA
CDR3: CASSPGRMGNNSPLHF
DNA: TGTGCCAGCAGCCCCGGGCGGATGGGGAATAATTCACCCCTCCACTTT

J: TRBJ2-5
D: TRBD1
V: TRBV7-9
size: many
CDR3: CASSSTGVWETQYF
DNA: TGTGCCAGCAGCTCGACAGGGGTTTGGGAGACCCAGTACTTC

J: TRBJ1-1
D: TRBD1
V: TRBV19
size: many
CDR3: CASSMSGGTEAFF
DNA: TGTGCCAGTAGTATGTCAGGGGGCACTGAAGCTTTCTTT

J: TRBJ1-1
D: NA
V: TRBV14
size: few
CDR3: CASSQDQQLNTEAFF
DNA: TGTGCCAGCAGCCAAGATCAACAGTTGAACACTGAAGCTTTCTTT

J: TRBJ2-7
D: NA
V: TRBV12-3/TRBV12-4
size: NA
CDR3: CASSFNQRARGYEQYF
DNA: TGTGCCAGCAGCTTCAATCAGCGGGCCAGAGGCTACGAGCAGTACTTC

J: TRBJ2-2
D: NA
V: TRBV6-5
size: NA
CDR3: CASSYSRDFNTGELFF
DNA: TGTGCCAGCAGTTACTCCAGGGACTTCAACACCGGGGAGCTGTTTTTT

J: TRBJ1-2
D: NA
V: TRBV11-2
size: few
CDR3: CASSLAPYGYTF
DNA: TGTGCCAGCAGCTTAGCACCGTATGGCTACACCTTC

J: TRBJ2-7
D: TRBD1
V: TRBV19
size: NA
CDR3: CASRRTGIFYEQYF
DNA: TGTGCCAGTAGACGGACAGGGATCTTCTACGAGCAGTACTTC